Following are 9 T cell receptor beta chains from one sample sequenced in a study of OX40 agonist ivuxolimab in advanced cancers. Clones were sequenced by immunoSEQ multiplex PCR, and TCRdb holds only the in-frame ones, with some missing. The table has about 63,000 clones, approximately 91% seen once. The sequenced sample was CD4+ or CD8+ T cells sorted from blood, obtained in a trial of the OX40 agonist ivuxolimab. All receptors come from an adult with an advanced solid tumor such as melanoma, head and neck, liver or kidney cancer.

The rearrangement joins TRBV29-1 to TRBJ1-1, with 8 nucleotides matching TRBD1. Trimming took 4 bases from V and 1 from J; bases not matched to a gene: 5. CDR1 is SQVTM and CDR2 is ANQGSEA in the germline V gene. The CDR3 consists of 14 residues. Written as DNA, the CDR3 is TGCAGCGTTGGCGTGACAGGGGAGAACACTGAAGCTTTCTTT. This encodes CSVGVTGENTEAFF.

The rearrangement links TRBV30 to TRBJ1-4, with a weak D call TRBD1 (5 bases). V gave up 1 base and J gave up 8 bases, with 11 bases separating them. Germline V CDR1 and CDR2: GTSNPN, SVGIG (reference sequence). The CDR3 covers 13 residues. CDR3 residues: CAWSGLRGEKLFF. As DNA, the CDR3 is TGTGCCTGGAGTGGCCTGAGGGGAGAAAAACTGTTTTTT.

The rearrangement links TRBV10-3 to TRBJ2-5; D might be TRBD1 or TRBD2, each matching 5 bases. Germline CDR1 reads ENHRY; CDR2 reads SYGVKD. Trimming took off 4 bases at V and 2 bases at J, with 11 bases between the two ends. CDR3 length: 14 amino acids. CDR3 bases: TGTGCCATCAGTGGGGGGACCGGACAAGAGACCCAGTACTTC. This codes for CAISGGTGQETQYF.

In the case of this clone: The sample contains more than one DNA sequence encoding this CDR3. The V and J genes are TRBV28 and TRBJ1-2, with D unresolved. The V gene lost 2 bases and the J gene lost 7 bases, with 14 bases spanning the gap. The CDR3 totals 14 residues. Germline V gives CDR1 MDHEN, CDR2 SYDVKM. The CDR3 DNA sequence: TGTGCCAGCAGTTTAATGACACCGGGCGTTGGCTACACCTTC. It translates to CASSLMTPGVGYTF.

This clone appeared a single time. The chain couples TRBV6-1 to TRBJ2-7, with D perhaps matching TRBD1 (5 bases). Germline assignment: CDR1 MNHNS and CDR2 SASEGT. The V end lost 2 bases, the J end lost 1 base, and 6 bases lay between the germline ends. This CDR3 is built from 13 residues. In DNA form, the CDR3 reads TGTGCCAGCAGTGAAAGGGGATCCTACGAGCAGTACTTC. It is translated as CASSERGSYEQYF.

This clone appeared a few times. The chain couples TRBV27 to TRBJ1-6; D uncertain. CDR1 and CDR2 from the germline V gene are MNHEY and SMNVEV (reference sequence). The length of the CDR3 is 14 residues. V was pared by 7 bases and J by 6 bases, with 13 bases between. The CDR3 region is CASTPGIGNSPLHF. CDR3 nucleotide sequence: TGTGCCAGCACCCCCGGAATTGGTAATTCACCCCTCCACTTT.

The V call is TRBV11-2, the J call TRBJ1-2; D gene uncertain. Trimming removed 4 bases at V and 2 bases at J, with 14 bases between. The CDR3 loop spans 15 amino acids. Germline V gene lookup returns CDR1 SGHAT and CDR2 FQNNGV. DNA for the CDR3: TGTGCCAGCAGCTCCCTCTGGAGAGGCAACTATGGCTACACCTTC. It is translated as CASSSLWRGNYGYTF.

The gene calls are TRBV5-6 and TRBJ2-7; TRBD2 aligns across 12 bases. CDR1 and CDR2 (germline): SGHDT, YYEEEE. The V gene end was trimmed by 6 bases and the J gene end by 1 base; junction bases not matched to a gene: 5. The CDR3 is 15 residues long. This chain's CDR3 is CASMPGTSGSYEQYF. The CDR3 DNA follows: TGTGCCAGCATGCCTGGGACTAGCGGGTCCTACGAGCAGTACTTC.

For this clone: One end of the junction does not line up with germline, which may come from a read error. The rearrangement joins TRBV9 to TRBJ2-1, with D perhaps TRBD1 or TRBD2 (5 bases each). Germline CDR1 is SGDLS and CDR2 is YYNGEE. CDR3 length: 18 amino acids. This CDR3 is CASSVGGSGTRTYHEQFF. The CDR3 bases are TGTGCCAGCAGCGTAGGGGGCAGTGGAACTAGAACCTACCATGAGCAGTTCTTC. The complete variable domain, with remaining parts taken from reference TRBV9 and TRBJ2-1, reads DSGVTQTPKHLITATGQRVTLRCSPRSGDLSVYWYQQSLDQGLQFLIQYYNGEERAKGNILERFSAQQFPDLHSELNLSSLELGDSALYFCASSVGGSGTRTYHEQFFGPGTRLTVL.